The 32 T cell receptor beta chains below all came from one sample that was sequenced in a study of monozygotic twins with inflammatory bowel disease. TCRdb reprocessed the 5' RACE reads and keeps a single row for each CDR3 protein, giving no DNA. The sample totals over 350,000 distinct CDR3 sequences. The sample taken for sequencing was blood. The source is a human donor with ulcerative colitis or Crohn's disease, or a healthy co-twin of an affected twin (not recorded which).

CDR3 sequence reads: CASSSPAAPLYEQYF. The J gene is TRBJ2-7, the V gene TRBV5-6; checking the TCRdb D call of TRBD1 is not possible without DNA. CDR1 and CDR2 from the germline V gene are SGHDT and YYEEEE. The CDR3 loop spans 15 amino acids.

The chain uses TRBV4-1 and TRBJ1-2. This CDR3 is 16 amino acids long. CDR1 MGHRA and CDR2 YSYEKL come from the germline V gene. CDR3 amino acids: CASSQEATSPGYGYTF.

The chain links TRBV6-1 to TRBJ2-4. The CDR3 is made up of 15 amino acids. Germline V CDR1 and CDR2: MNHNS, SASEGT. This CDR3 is CASSEDGLAKNIQYF.

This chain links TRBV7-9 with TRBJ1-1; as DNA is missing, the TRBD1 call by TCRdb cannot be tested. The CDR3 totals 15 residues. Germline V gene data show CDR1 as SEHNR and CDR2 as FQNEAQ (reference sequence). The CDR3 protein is CASSLNDRLSGEAFF.

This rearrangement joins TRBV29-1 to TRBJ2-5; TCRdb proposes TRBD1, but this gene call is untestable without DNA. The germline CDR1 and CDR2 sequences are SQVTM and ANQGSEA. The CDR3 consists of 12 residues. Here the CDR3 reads CSVTWGVETQYF.

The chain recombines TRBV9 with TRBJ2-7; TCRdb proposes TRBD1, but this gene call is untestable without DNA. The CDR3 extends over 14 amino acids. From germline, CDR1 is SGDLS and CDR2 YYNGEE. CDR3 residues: CASSVGGVPYEQYF.

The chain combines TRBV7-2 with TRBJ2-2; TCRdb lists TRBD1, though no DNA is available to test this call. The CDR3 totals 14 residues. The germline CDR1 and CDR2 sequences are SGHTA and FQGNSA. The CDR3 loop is CASRRDREAGELFF.

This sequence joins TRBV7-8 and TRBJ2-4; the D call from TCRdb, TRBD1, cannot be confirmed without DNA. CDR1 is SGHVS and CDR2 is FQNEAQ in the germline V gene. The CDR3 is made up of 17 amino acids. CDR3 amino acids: CASSLMARTGPKNIQYF.

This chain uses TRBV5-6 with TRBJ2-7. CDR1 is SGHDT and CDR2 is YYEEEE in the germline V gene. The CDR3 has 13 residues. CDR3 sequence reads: CASSFGVSYEQYF.

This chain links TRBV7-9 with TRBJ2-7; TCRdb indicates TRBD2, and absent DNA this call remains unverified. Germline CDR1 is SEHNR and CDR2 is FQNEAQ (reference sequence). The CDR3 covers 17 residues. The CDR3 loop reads CASSRGTSGGADYEQYF.

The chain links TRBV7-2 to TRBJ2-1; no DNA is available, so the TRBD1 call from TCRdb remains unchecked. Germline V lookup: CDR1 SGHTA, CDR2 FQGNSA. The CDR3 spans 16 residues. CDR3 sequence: CASSFGRGGSYNEQFF.

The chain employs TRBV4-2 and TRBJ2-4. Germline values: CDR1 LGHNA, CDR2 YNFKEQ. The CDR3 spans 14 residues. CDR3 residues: CASSQEGTKNIQYF.

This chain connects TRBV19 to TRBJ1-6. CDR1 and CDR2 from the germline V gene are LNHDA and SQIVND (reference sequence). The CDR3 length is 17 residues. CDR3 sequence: CASSIRQIDSYNSPLHF.

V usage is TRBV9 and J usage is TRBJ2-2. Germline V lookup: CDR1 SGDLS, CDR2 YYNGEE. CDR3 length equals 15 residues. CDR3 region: CASSVMGTQSGELFF.

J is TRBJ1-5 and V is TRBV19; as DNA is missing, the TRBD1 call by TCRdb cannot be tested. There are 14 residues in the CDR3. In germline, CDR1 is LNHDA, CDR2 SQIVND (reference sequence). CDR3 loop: CASSIIRVSQPQHF.

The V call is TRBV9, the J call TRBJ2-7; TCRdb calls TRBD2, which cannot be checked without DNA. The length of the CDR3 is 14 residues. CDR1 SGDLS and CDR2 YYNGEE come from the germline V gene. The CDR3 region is CASSVSTSGYEQYF.

The CDR3 is CASIGGDGQLYSYEQYF. This rearrangement joins TRBV7-2 to TRBJ2-7; there is no DNA to check the TCRdb D call of TRBD1. The germline V gene encodes CDR1 SGHTA and CDR2 FQGNSA. The CDR3 spans 17 residues.

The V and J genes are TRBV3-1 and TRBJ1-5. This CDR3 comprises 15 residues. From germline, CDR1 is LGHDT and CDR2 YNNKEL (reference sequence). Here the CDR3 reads CASSQGYSQSQPQHF. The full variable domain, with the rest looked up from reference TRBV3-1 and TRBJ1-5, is DTAVSQTPKYLVTQMGNDKSIKCEQNLGHDTMYWYKQDSKKFLKIMFSYNNKELIINETVPNRFSPKSPDKAHLNLHINSLELGDSAVYFCASSQGYSQSQPQHFGDGTRLSIL.

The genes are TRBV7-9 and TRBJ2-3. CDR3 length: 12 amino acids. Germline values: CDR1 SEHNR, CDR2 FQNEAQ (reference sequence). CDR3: CASSSITDTQYF.

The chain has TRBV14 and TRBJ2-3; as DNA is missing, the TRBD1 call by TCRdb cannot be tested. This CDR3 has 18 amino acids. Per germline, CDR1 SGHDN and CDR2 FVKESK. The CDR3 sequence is CASSQVAWISGSFDTQYF. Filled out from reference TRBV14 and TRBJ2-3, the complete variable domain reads EAGVTQFPSHSVIEKGQTVTLRCDPISGHDNLYWYRRVMGKEIKFLLHFVKESKQDESGMPNNRFLAERTGGTYSTLKVQPAELEDSGVYFCASSQVAWISGSFDTQYFGPGTRLTVL.

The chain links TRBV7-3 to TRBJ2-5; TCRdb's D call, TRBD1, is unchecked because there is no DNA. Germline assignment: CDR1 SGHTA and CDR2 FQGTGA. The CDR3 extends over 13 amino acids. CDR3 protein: CASSLGHGETQYF.

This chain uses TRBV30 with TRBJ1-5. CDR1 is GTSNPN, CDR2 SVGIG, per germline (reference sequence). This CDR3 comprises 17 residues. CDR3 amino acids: CAWSYAGKGYSNQPQHF.

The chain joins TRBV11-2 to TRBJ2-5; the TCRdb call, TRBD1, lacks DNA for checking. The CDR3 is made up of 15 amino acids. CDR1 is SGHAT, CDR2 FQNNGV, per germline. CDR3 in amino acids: CASSLYREWGETQYF.

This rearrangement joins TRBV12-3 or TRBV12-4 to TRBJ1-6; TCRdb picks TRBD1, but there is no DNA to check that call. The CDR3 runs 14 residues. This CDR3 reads CASSRQLLLSPLHF.

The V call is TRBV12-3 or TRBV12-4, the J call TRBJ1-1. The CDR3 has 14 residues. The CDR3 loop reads CASSLGARASEAFF.

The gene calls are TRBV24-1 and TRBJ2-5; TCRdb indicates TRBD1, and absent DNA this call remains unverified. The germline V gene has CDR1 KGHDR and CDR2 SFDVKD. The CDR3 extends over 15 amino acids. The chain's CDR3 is CATSDPSVILETQYF.

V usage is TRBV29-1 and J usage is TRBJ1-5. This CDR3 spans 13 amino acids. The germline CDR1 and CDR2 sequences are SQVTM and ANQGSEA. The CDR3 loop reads CSVATYSNQPQHF.

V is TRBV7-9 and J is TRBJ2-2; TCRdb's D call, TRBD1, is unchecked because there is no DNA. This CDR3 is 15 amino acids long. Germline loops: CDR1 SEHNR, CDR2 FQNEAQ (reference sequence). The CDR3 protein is CATHGTGKATGELFF.

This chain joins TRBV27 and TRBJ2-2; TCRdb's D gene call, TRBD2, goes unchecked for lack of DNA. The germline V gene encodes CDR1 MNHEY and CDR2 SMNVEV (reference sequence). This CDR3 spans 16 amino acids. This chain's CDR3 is CASSLLAGGDTGELFF.

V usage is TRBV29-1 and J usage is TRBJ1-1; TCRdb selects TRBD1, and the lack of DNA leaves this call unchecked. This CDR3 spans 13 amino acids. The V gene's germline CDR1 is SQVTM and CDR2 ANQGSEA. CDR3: CSVPGQLHTEAFF.

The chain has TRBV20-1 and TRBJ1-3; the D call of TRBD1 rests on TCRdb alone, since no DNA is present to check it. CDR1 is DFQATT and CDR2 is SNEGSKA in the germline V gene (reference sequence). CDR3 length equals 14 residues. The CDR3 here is CSAKGGETGNTIYF.

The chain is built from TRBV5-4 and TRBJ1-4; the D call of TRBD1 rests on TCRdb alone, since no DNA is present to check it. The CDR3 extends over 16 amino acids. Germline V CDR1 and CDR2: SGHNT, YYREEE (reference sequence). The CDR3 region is CASSLGQGRLNEKLFF.